This T cell receptor (beta chain) was identified in a study of cytotoxic CD8 clonotypes in ibrutinib-treated CLL (dated by TCRdb to 2020 to 2023). Study-wide context: The cohort was composed of approximately 11 relapsed/refractory and about 16 treatment-naive patients; IGHV unmutated status was identified in fewer than 18 patients. Cryopreserved peripheral blood mononuclear cells were obtained prior to treatment, at the time of response, and at either disease progression or sustained remission. Response samples were obtained after a median of around eleven months of treatment, with a range of about 6 to 36 months. All remission and progressive disease samples were collected while patients were still receiving ibrutinib. On average, each sample had roughly 260,000 productive templates and 100,000 or so productive rearrangements. Of the 80 to 95 participants in the trial, about two dozen had longitudinal samples available. Partial responses were observed in some 24 patients and complete responses in 2; after a median follow-up of around 68 months, remission was maintained in around 14 patients and progression was observed in approximately twelve.

The research as a whole found: Clonality increased at ibrutinib response, stayed stable in sustained remission, and fell back toward baseline at progression. Baseline clonality was found to be higher than that of age-matched healthy donors and was strongly correlated with circulating CD8+ T-cell counts. Sampling times were not matched between patients in sustained remission and patients whose disease was progressing, and lymph node repertoires were not examined. Public clonotypes were found to be uncommon and were observed to contract or remain stable during treatment; the increase in clonality was shown to reflect expansion of private clonotypes at ibrutinib response.

Details on this clone: Its antigen is currently not known. No much larger clone is present one base from it, and per-base qualities are unavailable.

From its cysteine to its phenylalanine, the CDR3 spans 16 amino acids. CDR3 DNA only is kept here, 48 bases in frame from base 1. Per the germline V gene, ENHRY is the CDR1 and SYGVKD is the CDR2. V lost 0 bases and J lost 2 bases; the stretch between them is 10 bases long. The time point label of this sample denotes: 12 months on ibrutinib. For TCR beta library preparation, around 1.8 micrograms of genomic DNA were extracted from the cryopreserved PBMCs. Longitudinal blood samples from CLL patients receiving ibrutinib monotherapy were subjected to high-throughput TCR beta sequencing. The patients took part in an open-label, single-center phase 2 trial of ibrutinib monotherapy. A MiSeq instrument was used for deep resolution sequencing, which targeted depths ranging from 1 in 1 million up to 1 in 200,000 T cells, with coverage averaging 10x for each clonotype. The immunoSEQ hsTCRB Kit was used to generate TCR beta libraries. As for the original processing: ImmunoSEQ Data Assistant and ImmunoSEQ Analyzer were used for data analysis, and V, D and J genes were assigned according to IMGT definitions. Clonality was computed as one minus normalized Shannon entropy of productive rearrangement frequencies, ranging from 0 to 1. Only overrepresented clonotypes making up at least 0.05% of the repertoire of each patient were included in the public clonotype analysis. Approximately 14 age-matched healthy donor repertoires from immuneACCESS were used as controls for clonality. Not all clones reach the TCRdb copy of this immuneACCESS table, which keeps in-frame sequences only. Checked studies attribute under half of the gap to unresolved V genes and leave the rest unexplained. D and trimming were read from the DNA, whereas the V and J calls and clone size are those reported in that table. The sample yields 200,000 to 250,000 clones; 75% to 80% were counted once. The ten biggest clones cover roughly an eighth of the sample.

The starting material was PBMCs, obtained after 12 months of ibrutinib treatment. This clonotype was sampled from a human donor with chronic lymphocytic leukemia. This receptor chain uses TRBV10-3 and TRBJ2-2; no D segment can be confidently identified. At the DNA level, the sequence is TGTGCCATCAGTGAGTCTAGACGGATAAACACCGGGGAGCTGTTTTTT. This encodes CAISESRRINTGELFF.